This paragraph covers one T cell receptor (beta chain) sequence. Looked up from germline, CDR1 is MGHRA and CDR2 is YSYEKL. The V end was cut by 0 bases, the J end by 5 bases, with 13 bases between. The CDR3 has 15 amino acids. The sample belongs to a study of blood T cell repertoires in COVID-19. Study information: From T cells, B-cell-depleted T cells, or PBMCs came the material, which was cDNA or gDNA.

Clones were sequenced by immunoSEQ multiplex PCR, and TCRdb holds only the in-frame ones, with some missing. The profile covers around 32,000 clones, with approximately 95% appearing a single time and over 0.85% taken by the ten largest. The genes are TRBV4-1 and TRBJ2-5; D gene uncertain. The sequencing sample was made of peripheral blood. The clonotype was recovered from a male donor with active COVID-19. The DNA for the CDR3 is TGCGCCAGCAGCCAAGATTTCTTCAGGTGGGAGACCCAGTACTTC. Protein: CASSQDFFRWETQYF.